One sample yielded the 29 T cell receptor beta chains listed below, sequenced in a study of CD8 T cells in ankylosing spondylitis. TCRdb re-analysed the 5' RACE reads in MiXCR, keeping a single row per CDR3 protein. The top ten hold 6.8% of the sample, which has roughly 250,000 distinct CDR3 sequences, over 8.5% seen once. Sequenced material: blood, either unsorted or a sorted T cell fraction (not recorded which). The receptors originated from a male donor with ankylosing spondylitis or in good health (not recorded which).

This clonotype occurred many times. The CDR3 here is CASSLGTGTMNTEAFF. In nucleotides, the CDR3 is TGTGCCAGCAGCTTAGGGACAGGGACGATGAACACTGAAGCTTTCTTT. The chain joins TRBV7-2 to TRBJ1-1, with 8 bases lining up with TRBD1. The germline V gene has CDR1 SGHTA and CDR2 FQGNSA. This CDR3 is 16 amino acids long. V dropped 1 base and J dropped 0; count of bases not matched to a gene: 4.

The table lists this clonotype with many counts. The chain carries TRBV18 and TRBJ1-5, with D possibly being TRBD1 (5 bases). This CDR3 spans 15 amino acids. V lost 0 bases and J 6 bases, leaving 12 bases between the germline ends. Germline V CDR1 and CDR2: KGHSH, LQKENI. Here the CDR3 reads CASSPPSQGGQPQHF. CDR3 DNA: TGTGCCAGCTCACCACCGTCTCAGGGTGGTCAGCCCCAGCATTTT.

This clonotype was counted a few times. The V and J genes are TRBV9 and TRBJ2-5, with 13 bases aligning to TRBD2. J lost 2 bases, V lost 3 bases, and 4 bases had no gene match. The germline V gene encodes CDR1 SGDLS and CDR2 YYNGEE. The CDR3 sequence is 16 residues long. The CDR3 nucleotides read TGTGCCAGCAGCGCGACTAGCGGGGGGCGTCAAGAGACCCAGTACTTC. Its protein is CASSATSGGRQETQYF.

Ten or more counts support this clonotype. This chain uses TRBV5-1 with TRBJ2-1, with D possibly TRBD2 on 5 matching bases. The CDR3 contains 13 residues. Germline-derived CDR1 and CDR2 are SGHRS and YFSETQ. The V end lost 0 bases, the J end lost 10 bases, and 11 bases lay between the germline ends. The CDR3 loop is CASSLELGEEQFF. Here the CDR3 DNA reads TGCGCCAGCAGCTTGGAGTTGGGAGAGGAGCAGTTCTTC.

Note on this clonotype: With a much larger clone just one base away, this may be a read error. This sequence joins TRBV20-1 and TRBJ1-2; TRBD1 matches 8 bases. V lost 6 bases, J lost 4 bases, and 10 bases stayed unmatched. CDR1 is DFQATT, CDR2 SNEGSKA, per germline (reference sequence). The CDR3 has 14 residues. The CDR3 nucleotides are TGCAGTGCACAGACAGGGGCGACTAGCTATGGCTACACCTTC. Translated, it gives CSAQTGATSYGYTF.

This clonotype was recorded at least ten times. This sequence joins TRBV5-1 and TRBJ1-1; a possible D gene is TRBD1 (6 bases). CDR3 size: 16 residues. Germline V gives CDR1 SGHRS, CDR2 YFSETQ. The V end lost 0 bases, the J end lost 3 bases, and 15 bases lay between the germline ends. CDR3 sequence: CASSLGPQGTDTEAFF. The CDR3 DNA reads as TGCGCCAGCAGCTTGGGCCCCCAGGGGACGGACACTGAAGCTTTCTTT.

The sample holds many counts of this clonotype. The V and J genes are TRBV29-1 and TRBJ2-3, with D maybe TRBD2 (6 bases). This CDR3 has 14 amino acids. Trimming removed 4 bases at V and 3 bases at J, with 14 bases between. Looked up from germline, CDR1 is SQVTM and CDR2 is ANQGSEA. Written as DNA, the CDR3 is TGCAGCGTTGGCGAGGGAGGAGTAACAGATACGCAGTATTTT. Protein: CSVGEGGVTDTQYF.

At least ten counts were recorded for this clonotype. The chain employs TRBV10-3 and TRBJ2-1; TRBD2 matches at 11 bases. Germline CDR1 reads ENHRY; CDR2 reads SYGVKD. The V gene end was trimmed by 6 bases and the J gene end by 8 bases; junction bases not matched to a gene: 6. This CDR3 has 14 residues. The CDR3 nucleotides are TGTGCCATCAGGGGGACTAGCGGAGGGGATGAGCAGTTCTTC. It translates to CAIRGTSGGDEQFF.

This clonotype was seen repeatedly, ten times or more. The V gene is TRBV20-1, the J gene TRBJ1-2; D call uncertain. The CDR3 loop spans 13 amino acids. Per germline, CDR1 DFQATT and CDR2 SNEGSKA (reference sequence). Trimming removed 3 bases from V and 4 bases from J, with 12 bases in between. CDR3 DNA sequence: TGCAGTGCTAGGCTTCAAGGGAGCTATGGCTACACCTTC. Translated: CSARLQGSYGYTF.

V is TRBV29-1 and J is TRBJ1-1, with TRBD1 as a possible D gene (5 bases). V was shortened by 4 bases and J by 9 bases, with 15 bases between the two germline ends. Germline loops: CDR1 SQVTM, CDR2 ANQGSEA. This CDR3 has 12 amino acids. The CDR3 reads CSVGREGAQAFF. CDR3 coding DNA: TGCAGCGTTGGGCGGGAAGGGGCGCAAGCTTTCTTT.

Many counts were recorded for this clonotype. The DNA of the CDR3 is TGTGCCTGGGGCGGGCTAGCTGCCACCGGGGAGCTGTTTTTT. Translation gives CAWGGLAATGELFF. The V call is TRBV30, the J call TRBJ2-2; possible D gene TRBD2, 5 bases. The CDR3 has 14 residues. V was clipped by 5 bases and J by 4 bases, with 14 bases between them. Germline V CDR1 and CDR2: GTSNPN, SVGIG (reference sequence).

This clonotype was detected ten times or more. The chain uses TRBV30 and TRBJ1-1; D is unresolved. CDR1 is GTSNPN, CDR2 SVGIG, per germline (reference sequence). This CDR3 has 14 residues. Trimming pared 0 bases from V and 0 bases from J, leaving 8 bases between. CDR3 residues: CAWSVGRLNTEAFF. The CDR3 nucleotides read TGTGCCTGGAGTGTCGGGCGGTTGAACACTGAAGCTTTCTTT.

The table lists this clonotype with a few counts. The CDR3 DNA sequence: TGTGCCAGCAGACCACAGGGGGCTGGTTCACCCCTCCACTTT. As protein: CASRPQGAGSPLHF. The gene calls are TRBV12-3 or TRBV12-4 and TRBJ1-6, with TRBD1 matching 9 bases. J was trimmed by 9 bases and V by 6 bases; bases with no gene match: 6. The CDR3 is 14 residues long.

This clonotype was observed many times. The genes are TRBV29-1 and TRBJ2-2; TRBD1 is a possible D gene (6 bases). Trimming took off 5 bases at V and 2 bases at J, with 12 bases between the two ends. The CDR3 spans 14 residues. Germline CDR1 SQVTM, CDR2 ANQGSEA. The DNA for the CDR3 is TGCAGCGTTAAACAGGGACACAACACCGGGGAGCTGTTTTTT. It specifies CSVKQGHNTGELFF.

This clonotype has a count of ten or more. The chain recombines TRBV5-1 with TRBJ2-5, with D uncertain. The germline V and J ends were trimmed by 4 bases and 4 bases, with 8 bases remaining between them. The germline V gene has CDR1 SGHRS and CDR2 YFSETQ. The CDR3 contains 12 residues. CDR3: CASSTSRETQYF. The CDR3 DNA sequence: TGCGCCAGCAGCACCAGCCGAGAGACCCAGTACTTC.

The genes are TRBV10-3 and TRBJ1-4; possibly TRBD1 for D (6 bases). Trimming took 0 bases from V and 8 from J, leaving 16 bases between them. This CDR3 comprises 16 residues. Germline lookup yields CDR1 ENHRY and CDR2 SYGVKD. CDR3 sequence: CAISESASGAGEKLFF. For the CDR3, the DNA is TGTGCCATCAGTGAGTCCGCTTCGGGGGCTGGGGAAAAACTGTTTTTT.

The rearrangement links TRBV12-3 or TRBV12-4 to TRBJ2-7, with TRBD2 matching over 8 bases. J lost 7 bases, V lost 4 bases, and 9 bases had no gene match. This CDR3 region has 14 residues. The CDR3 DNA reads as TGTGCCAGCAGTTCCAAGGGACTAGGTGGTGAGCAGTACTTC. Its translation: CASSSKGLGGEQYF.

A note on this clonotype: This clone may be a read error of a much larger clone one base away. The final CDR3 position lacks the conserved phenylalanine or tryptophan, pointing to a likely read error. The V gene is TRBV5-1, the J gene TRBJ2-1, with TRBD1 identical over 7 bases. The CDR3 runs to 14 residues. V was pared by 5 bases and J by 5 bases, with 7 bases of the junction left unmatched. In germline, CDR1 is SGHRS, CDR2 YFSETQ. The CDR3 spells CASSQGDLNNEQFL. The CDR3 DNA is TGCGCCAGCAGTCAGGGGGATCTAAACAATGAGCAGTTCCTC.

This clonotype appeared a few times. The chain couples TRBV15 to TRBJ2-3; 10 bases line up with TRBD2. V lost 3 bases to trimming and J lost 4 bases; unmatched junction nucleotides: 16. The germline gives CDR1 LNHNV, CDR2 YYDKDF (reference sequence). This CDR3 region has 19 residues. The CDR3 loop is CATSSQGLAGVPQPDTQYF. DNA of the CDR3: TGTGCCACCAGCAGTCAGGGGCTAGCGGGAGTCCCACAGCCAGATACGCAGTATTTT.

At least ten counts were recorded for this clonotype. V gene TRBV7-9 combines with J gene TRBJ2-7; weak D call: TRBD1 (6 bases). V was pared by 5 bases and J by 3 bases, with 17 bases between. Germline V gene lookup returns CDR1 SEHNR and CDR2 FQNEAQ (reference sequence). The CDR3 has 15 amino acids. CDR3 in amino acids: CASSPGQGIFYEQYF. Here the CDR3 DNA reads TGTGCCAGCAGCCCTGGGCAGGGGATTTTCTACGAGCAGTACTTC. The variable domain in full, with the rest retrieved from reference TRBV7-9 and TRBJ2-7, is DTGVSQNPRHKITKRGQNVTFRCDPISEHNRLYWYRQTLGQGPEFLTYFQNEAQLEKSRLLSDRFSAERPKGSFSTLEIQRTEQGDSAMYLCASSPGQGIFYEQYFGPGTRLTVT.

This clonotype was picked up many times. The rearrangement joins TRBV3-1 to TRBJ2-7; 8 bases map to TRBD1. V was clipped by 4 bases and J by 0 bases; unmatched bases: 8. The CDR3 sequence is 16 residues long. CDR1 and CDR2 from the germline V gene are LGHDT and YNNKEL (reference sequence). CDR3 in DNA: TGTGCCAGCAGCCCCGGGCCGGGACAGGTCTCCTACGAGCAGTACTTC. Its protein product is CASSPGPGQVSYEQYF.

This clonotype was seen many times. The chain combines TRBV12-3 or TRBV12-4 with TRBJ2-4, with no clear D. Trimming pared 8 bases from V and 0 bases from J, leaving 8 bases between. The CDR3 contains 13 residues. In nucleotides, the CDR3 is TGTGCCAGCCAAGTTCCAGCCAAAAACATTCAGTACTTC. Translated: CASQVPAKNIQYF.

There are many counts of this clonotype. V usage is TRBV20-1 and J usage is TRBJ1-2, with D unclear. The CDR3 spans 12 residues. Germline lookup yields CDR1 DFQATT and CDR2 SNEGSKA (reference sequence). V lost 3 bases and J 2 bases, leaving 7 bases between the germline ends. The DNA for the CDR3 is TGCAGTGCTAGTAGTTCCAACTATGGCTACACCTTC. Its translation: CSASSSNYGYTF.

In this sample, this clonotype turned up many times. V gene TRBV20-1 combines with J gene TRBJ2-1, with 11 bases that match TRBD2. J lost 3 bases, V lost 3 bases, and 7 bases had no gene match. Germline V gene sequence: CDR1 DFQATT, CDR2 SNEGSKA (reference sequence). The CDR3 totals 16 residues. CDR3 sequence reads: CSAREGTSGDYNEQFF. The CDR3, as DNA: TGCAGTGCTAGGGAGGGGACTAGCGGAGACTACAATGAGCAGTTCTTC.

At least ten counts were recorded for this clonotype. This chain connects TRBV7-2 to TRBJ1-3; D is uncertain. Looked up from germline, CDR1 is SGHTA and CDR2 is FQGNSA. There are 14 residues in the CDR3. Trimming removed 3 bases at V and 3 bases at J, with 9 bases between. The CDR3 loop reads CASSLSRDGNTIYF. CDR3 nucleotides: TGTGCCAGCAGCTTGAGTAGGGATGGAAACACCATATATTTT.

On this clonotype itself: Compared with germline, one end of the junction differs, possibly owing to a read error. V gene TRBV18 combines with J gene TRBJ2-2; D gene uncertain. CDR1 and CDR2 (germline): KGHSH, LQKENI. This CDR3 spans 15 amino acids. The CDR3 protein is CASSPPNQNAGELFF. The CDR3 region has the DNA TGTGCCAGCTCACCACCTAATCAGAACGCCGGGGAGCTGTTTTTT.

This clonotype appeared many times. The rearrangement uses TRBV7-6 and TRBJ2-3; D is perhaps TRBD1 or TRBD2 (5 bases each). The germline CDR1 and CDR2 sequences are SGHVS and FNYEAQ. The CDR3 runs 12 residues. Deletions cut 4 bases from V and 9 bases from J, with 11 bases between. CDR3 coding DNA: TGTGCCAGCAGCTCCGAAAGGGACACGCAGTATTTT. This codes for CASSSERDTQYF.

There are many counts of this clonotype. The CDR3 reads CSVHTPRVRGSEAFF. Here the CDR3 DNA reads TGCAGCGTCCACACTCCCAGGGTCAGAGGGTCTGAAGCTTTCTTT. The chain links TRBV29-1 to TRBJ1-1; D perhaps matches TRBD1 (5 bases). V dropped 6 bases and J dropped 6 bases, with 23 bases sitting between them. Germline V gene lookup returns CDR1 SQVTM and CDR2 ANQGSEA. The CDR3 extends over 15 amino acids.

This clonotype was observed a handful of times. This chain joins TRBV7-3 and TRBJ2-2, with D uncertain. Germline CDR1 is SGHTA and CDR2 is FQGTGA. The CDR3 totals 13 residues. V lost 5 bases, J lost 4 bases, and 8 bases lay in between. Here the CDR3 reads CASSETGTGELFF. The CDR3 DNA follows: TGTGCCAGCAGCGAGACCGGCACCGGGGAGCTGTTTTTT.